Listed below are T cell receptor beta chains from one sample, sequenced in a study of TIL therapy for anti-PD-1-resistant metastatic lung cancer. Method: immunoSEQ multiplex PCR; TCRdb's copy keeps in-frame clones and lacks some. The sample includes around 45,000 clones, roughly 70% of them seen just once. The source was tumor tissue, collected at baseline. Source of these receptors: a person aged 25 to 85 with non-small cell lung cancer. Each CDR3 is given without its conserved first and last residue.

v_call,j_call,cdr3_aa
TRBV5-6,TRBJ2-5,ASSWALAGAQETQY
TRBV5-1,TRBJ1-3,ASSTGQPAGNTIY
TRBV5-1,TRBJ1-1,ASSLEVQAEAF
TRBV19,TRBJ2-2,ASSIVGPLAGRNGELF
TRBV7-9,TRBJ1-3,ASLTGSSGNTIY
TRBV5-1,TRBJ1-1,ASSLGQGGRGNTEAF
TRBV5-1,TRBJ1-1,ASREGQPNTEAF
TRBV9,TRBJ1-3,ASSVTGIPGNTIY
TRBV11-2,TRBJ2-3,AGLGGFSTDTQY
TRBV6-6,TRBJ2-7,ASSSLGGYEQY
TRBV27,TRBJ2-7,ASRQGQVYEQY
TRBV27,TRBJ2-3,ASSPRVTSGTDTQY
TRBV6-4,TRBJ2-1,ASSLLAGDYNEQF